The 22 T cell receptor beta chains below come from one sample, sequenced in a study of immune heterogeneity within non-small cell lung tumors. It was a multiplex PCR that amplified TCR beta CDR3, with 32 V and 13 J primers. TCRdb re-derived calls from the multiplex PCR reads in MiXCR, one entry per CDR3 protein. The table includes 13,000 to 15,000 distinct CDR3 sequences, roughly 29% detected once. Bulk tumor genomic DNA (about 600 ng per sample) served as template. Widely spaced biopsies, several per primary tumor, were obtained at surgery. It was patients with untreated, newly diagnosed non-small cell lung cancer who underwent curative surgery. Sequencing was done on a sample of lung tumor tissue. The source is a man aged 35-49 years with non-small cell lung cancer.

The chain combines TRBV29-1 with TRBJ2-5; a weak D match, TRBD2 (6 bases). The CDR3 totals 12 residues. The germline V gene encodes CDR1 SQVTM and CDR2 ANQGSEA. V was pared by 7 bases and J by 7 bases, with 16 bases between. The CDR3 loop reads CSAGGLGGTQYF. Here the CDR3 DNA reads TGCAGCGCTGGAGGTTTGGGAGGGACCCAGTACTTC.

The sample holds many counts of this clonotype. The rearrangement joins TRBV24-1 to TRBJ2-1; D call uncertain. CDR1 and CDR2 (germline): KGHDR, SFDVKD. CDR3 size: 13 residues. With 10 bases removed from V and 4 bases from J, the gap between germline ends came to 13 bases. The CDR3 DNA reads TGTGCCACTGGGCCAACTGGATACAATGAGCAGTTCTTC. As protein: CATGPTGYNEQFF.

Concerning this clonotype itself: This may arise from a read error, as a much more abundant clone is one base away. V and J are TRBV27 and TRBJ2-2; 10 bases match TRBD2. The V segment lost 10 bases and the J segment 7 bases; nucleotides outside the gene matches: 9. The length of the CDR3 is 14 residues. Per the germline V gene, CDR1 is MNHEY and CDR2 is SMNVEV (reference sequence). CDR3 nucleotides: TGTGCCAACAAACCGGGACTAGCGAGCGGGGAGCTGTTTTTT. Amino acid sequence: CANKPGLASGELFF.

V usage is TRBV29-1 and J usage is TRBJ2-1, with a tentative D call TRBD2 (5 bases). CDR3 size: 11 residues. V was cut by 6 bases and J by 6 bases, with 9 bases left in between. Looked up from germline, CDR1 is SQVTM and CDR2 is ANQGSEA. The CDR3 sequence is CSVGGPNEQFF. The CDR3 bases are TGCAGCGTGGGCGGGCCCAATGAGCAGTTCTTC.

This sequence joins TRBV30 and TRBJ1-1, with 7 positions matching TRBD1. The CDR3 extends over 15 amino acids. V dropped 2 bases and J dropped 5; count of bases not matched to a gene: 11. Looked up from germline, CDR1 is GTSNPN and CDR2 is SVGIG (reference sequence). The CDR3 bases are TGTGCCTGGAGTACCTCCCTGACAGGGACAACTGAAGCTTTCTTT. Its protein product is CAWSTSLTGTTEAFF.

By share of the sample, this clonotype is medium-sized. This rearrangement joins TRBV11-3 to TRBJ2-1; possibly TRBD1 for D (6 bases). Germline assignment: CDR1 SGHNT and CDR2 YENEEA. The ends were cut back, 2 bases at V and 9 bases at J, with 20 bases in the middle. The CDR3 has 16 residues. The CDR3 nucleotides are TGTGCCAGCAGCTTATCTATCGGACAGCAAATCAGTGAGCAGTTCTTC. Translation gives CASSLSIGQQISEQFF.

The sample holds many counts of this clonotype. This chain uses TRBV7-3 with TRBJ2-1; the match to TRBD2 covers 9 bases. The germline V gene has CDR1 SGHTA and CDR2 FQGTGA. The ends lost 8 bases at V and 4 bases at J; junction bases unmatched: 3. This CDR3 region has 13 residues. This CDR3 reads CASAAGGYNEQFF. CDR3 bases: TGTGCCAGCGCGGCGGGAGGGTACAATGAGCAGTTCTTC.

This clonotype ranks as medium-sized. J is TRBJ1-2 and V is TRBV19; no firm D call. V shed 3 bases and J shed 1 base, with 6 bases lying between them. Germline CDR1 LNHDA, CDR2 SQIVND (reference sequence). This CDR3 comprises 13 residues. The CDR3 nucleotides are TGTGCCAGTAGTATTGAGGTTAACTATGGCTACACCTTC. It specifies CASSIEVNYGYTF.

Note on this clonotype: A much bigger clone sits one base away, suggesting this may be a read error. The chain carries TRBV19 and TRBJ2-1, with TRBD2 identical over 9 bases. CDR1 and CDR2 (germline): LNHDA, SQIVND (reference sequence). Trimming removed 4 bases from V and 10 bases from J; junction bases left unmatched: 11. This CDR3 spans 15 amino acids. CDR3 amino acids: CASSKTASGAGEQFF. The CDR3 nucleotides are TGTGCCAGTAGTAAAACAGCTAGCGGGGCTGGGGAGCAGTTCTTC.

This clonotype was observed many times. The genes are TRBV20-1 and TRBJ2-1, with no clear D. Trimming stripped 5 bases from V and 7 bases from J, with 9 bases between. CDR3 size: 11 residues. Germline V gene data show CDR1 as DFQATT and CDR2 as SNEGSKA (reference sequence). CDR3 sequence reads: CSAQDGNEQFF. The CDR3 DNA follows: TGCAGTGCTCAGGACGGGAATGAGCAGTTCTTC.

The CDR3 coding sequence is TGTGCCAGCTCACTGGCTAATTACAATGAGCAGTTCTTC. This encodes CASSLANYNEQFF. The genes are TRBV18 and TRBJ2-1; no reliable D call. The germline V gene has CDR1 KGHSH and CDR2 LQKENI. V dropped 4 bases and J dropped 4 bases, with 8 bases sitting between them. This CDR3 contains 13 residues.

V usage is TRBV11-2 and J usage is TRBJ2-1, with 11 bases identical to TRBD2. This CDR3 is 14 amino acids long. Germline loops: CDR1 SGHAT, CDR2 FQNNGV. V lost 8 bases, J lost 6 bases, and 6 bases stayed unmatched. As DNA, the CDR3 is TGTGCCAGCTCAGTAGCGGGAGGGGGCAATGAGCAGTTCTTC. Translating gives CASSVAGGGNEQFF.

A note on this clonotype: A read error may explain this, as a much larger clone is one base away. The chain links TRBV6-1 to TRBJ1-1, with D maybe TRBD1 (5 bases). V shed 6 bases and J shed 2 bases, with 22 bases lying between them. The CDR3 runs to 17 residues. CDR1 and CDR2 (germline): MNHNS, SASEGT. CDR3 region: CASRKDSREWVNTEAFF. For the CDR3, the DNA is TGTGCCAGCAGGAAGGATTCCAGGGAATGGGTTAACACTGAAGCTTTCTTT.

On this clonotype itself: This sequence may be a read error, since a much larger clone differs from it by one base. Written as DNA, the CDR3 is TGTGCCAGCAGAAAACCTGGCCCGAGCTCCTGCAATGAGCAGTTCTTC. The encoded protein is CASRKPGPSSCNEQFF. The chain uses TRBV6-2 or TRBV6-3 and TRBJ2-1; D unclear. The CDR3 spans 16 residues. Germline V CDR1 and CDR2: MNHEY, SVGEGT.

The table lists this clonotype with many counts. The gene calls are TRBV5-1 and TRBJ2-7; 9 bases line up with TRBD1. CDR1 is SGHRS and CDR2 is YFSETQ in the germline V gene. The junction had 9 bases not matched to a gene; V was cut back by 4 bases and J by 4 bases. There are 15 residues in the CDR3. CDR3 in amino acids: CASSPGGTGIYEQYF. In DNA form, the CDR3 reads TGCGCCAGCAGCCCCGGCGGGACAGGGATTTACGAGCAGTACTTC.

The chain employs TRBV3-1 and TRBJ1-2; TRBD1 aligns across 10 bases. Trimming cost V 5 bases and J 4 bases; bases outside gene matches: 1. This CDR3 comprises 13 residues. Germline lookup yields CDR1 LGHDT and CDR2 YNNKEL (reference sequence). The CDR3 DNA is TGTGCCAGCAGCGACAGGGGGCCCTATGGCTACACCTTC. Translation: CASSDRGPYGYTF.

This clonotype is classed as medium-sized (0.01 to 0.1%). This chain joins TRBV28 and TRBJ2-7, with 8 bases identical to TRBD2. The CDR3 runs to 12 residues. The junction had 3 bases not matched to a gene; V was cut back by 5 bases and J by 6 bases. Germline V gene data show CDR1 as MDHEN and CDR2 as SYDVKM. CDR3 sequence: CASSGAGVEQYF. CDR3 DNA: TGTGCCAGCAGTGGAGCGGGAGTCGAGCAGTACTTC.

Within the sample, this clonotype is medium-sized. This chain connects TRBV19 to TRBJ1-2, with 8 nucleotides matching TRBD1. Looked up from germline, CDR1 is LNHDA and CDR2 is SQIVND (reference sequence). The CDR3 is 15 amino acids. The V gene end was trimmed by 5 bases and the J gene end by 4 bases; junction bases not matched to a gene: 9. As DNA, the CDR3 is TGTGCCAGTAGTTTCGGACAGGGTCTAGGCTATGGCTACACCTTC. It yields the protein CASSFGQGLGYGYTF.

At least ten counts were recorded for this clonotype. In DNA form, the CDR3 reads TGCAGTGCTAGAAGTAGGATCTCTGGAAACACCATATATTTT. Its translation is CSARSRISGNTIYF. The rearrangement joins TRBV20-1 to TRBJ1-3; D is undetermined. The CDR3 has 14 residues. V gave up 2 bases and J gave up 0 bases, with 8 bases separating them. Germline lookup yields CDR1 DFQATT and CDR2 SNEGSKA (reference sequence).

This clonotype showed up many times. The gene calls are TRBV7-2 and TRBJ1-4, with D possibly matching TRBD1 (5 bases). V shed 0 bases and J shed 8 bases, with 16 bases lying between them. Germline CDR1 and CDR2: SGHTA and FQGNSA. The CDR3 loop spans 16 amino acids. The CDR3 region is CASSLAGGQGWEKLFF. DNA of the CDR3: TGTGCCAGCAGCTTAGCGGGAGGGCAGGGATGGGAAAAACTGTTTTTT.

The V gene is TRBV7-2, the J gene TRBJ2-3; 7 nucleotides line up with TRBD1. This CDR3 is built from 15 residues. Germline V lookup: CDR1 SGHTA, CDR2 FQGNSA. V lost 5 bases, J lost 7 bases, and 12 bases stayed unmatched. The CDR3 DNA is TGTGCCAGCAGCCTGTACTCCCGACAGGGAAATACGCAGTATTTT. It encodes CASSLYSRQGNTQYF.

As concerns this clonotype: A much larger clone lies one base from this, so it may be a read error. The chain joins TRBV6-1 to TRBJ2-1, with 11 bases fitting TRBD1. Germline loops: CDR1 MNHNS, CDR2 SASEGT. The CDR3 runs to 16 residues. V shed 5 bases, J shed 6 bases, and the junction held 9 bases outside the gene matches. Here the CDR3 reads CASSLTTGTGGNEQFF. The CDR3 DNA sequence: TGTGCCAGCAGTCTAACCACCGGGACAGGGGGCAATGAGCAGTTCTTC.